This is a list of T cell receptor beta chains from one sample in a study of blood T cell repertoires in COVID-19. Assay used: immunoSEQ multiplex PCR; TCRdb lists only in-frame clones, some missing. Here the sample spans 180,000 or so clones, more than 85% being singletons. The sequenced material came from peripheral blood. These TCRs come from a man younger than 35 with acute or convalescent COVID-19. The CDR3 runs from the conserved cysteine through the conserved F or W. The D gene is left open where the match is weak. Size is stated for part of the rows, as once, few or many counts, or as a class when the clone is expanded.

j_gene: TRBJ2-7; v_gene: TRBV6-5; abundance: NA; d_gene: TRBD1; CDR3nt: TGTGCCAGCAGGGGACAGGGTGGATACGAGCAGTACTTC; CDR3aa: CASRGQGGYEQYF
j_gene: TRBJ1-1; v_gene: TRBV5-1; abundance: NA; d_gene: NA; CDR3nt: TGCGCCAGCAGCTTCGGACAGATGGGAACTGAAGCTTTCTTT; CDR3aa: CASSFGQMGTEAFF
j_gene: TRBJ1-5; v_gene: TRBV18; abundance: NA; d_gene: TRBD1; CDR3nt: TGTGCCAGCTCACCTCGGGCAGGGGGGCCCTCCGGCAATCAGCCCCAGCATTTT; CDR3aa: CASSPRAGGPSGNQPQHF
j_gene: TRBJ2-1; v_gene: TRBV29-1; abundance: NA; d_gene: TRBD2; CDR3nt: TGCAGCGTTGAAGACCCTGGACTAGCGGGCCATGAGCAGTTCTTC; CDR3aa: CSVEDPGLAGHEQFF
j_gene: TRBJ1-3; v_gene: TRBV5-1; abundance: NA; d_gene: NA; CDR3nt: TGCGCCAGCACCACCGGGGGCTCTGGAAACACCATATATTTT; CDR3aa: CASTTGGSGNTIYF
j_gene: TRBJ1-1; v_gene: TRBV30; abundance: NA; d_gene: NA; CDR3nt: TGTGCCTGGAGTGTGGTCGGGGGGCAGACTGAAGCTTTCTTT; CDR3aa: CAWSVVGGQTEAFF
j_gene: TRBJ2-7; v_gene: TRBV30; abundance: NA; d_gene: TRBD2; CDR3nt: TGTGCCTGGATGGAATGGACTAGCGGGACCTACGAGCAGTACTTC; CDR3aa: CAWMEWTSGTYEQYF
j_gene: TRBJ1-2; v_gene: TRBV30; abundance: NA; d_gene: TRBD1; CDR3nt: TGTGCCAGCCGACAGGGGGTTTACTATGGCTACACCTTC; CDR3aa: CASRQGVYYGYTF
j_gene: TRBJ2-2; v_gene: TRBV3-1/TRBV3-2; abundance: NA; d_gene: TRBD1; CDR3nt: TGTGCCAGCAGCCGAAGAACAGGGGGGCCGATCGGGGAGCTGTTTTTT; CDR3aa: CASSRRTGGPIGELFF
j_gene: TRBJ2-1; v_gene: TRBV30; abundance: NA; d_gene: NA; CDR3nt: TGTGCCTGGAGTAGGGACACCTCCTACAATGAGCAGTTCTTC; CDR3aa: CAWSRDTSYNEQFF
j_gene: TRBJ2-3; v_gene: TRBV13; abundance: NA; d_gene: TRBD2; CDR3nt: TGTGCCAGCAGCTCCCGACTAGCGGGGAGCCAAGATACGCAGTATTTT; CDR3aa: CASSSRLAGSQDTQYF
j_gene: TRBJ1-4; v_gene: TRBV5-1; abundance: NA; d_gene: TRBD1; CDR3nt: TGCGCCAGCAGCGTCAGGGGGCGCGGTGAAAAACTGTTTTTT; CDR3aa: CASSVRGRGEKLFF
j_gene: TRBJ1-2; v_gene: TRBV2; abundance: NA; d_gene: NA; CDR3nt: TGTGCCAGCAGTGTCTCGGTGTACGGCTACACCTTC; CDR3aa: CASSVSVYGYTF
j_gene: TRBJ2-3; v_gene: TRBV24-1; abundance: NA; d_gene: NA; CDR3nt: TGTGCCACCAGTGATTTGTTCGGGGGCACAGATACGCAGTATTTT; CDR3aa: CATSDLFGGTDTQYF
j_gene: TRBJ1-1; v_gene: TRBV7-9; abundance: NA; d_gene: TRBD1; CDR3nt: TGTGCCAGCAGTTCAAGGACAGGGCAGATGAACACTGAAGCTTTCTTT; CDR3aa: CASSSRTGQMNTEAFF
j_gene: TRBJ2-1; v_gene: TRBV5-4; abundance: NA; d_gene: NA; CDR3nt: TGTGCCAGCAGTTATCTAACGGGGAATGAGCAGTTCTTC; CDR3aa: CASSYLTGNEQFF
j_gene: TRBJ1-1; v_gene: TRBV11-2; abundance: few; d_gene: NA; CDR3nt: TGTGCCAGCAGCTTATCACCCAGGGGCGGTGAAGCTTTCTTT; CDR3aa: CASSLSPRGGEAFF
j_gene: TRBJ2-3; v_gene: TRBV2; abundance: NA; d_gene: TRBD2; CDR3nt: TGTGCCAGCAAAGGGACTAGCGGGGGAAAAACAGATACGCAGTATTTT; CDR3aa: CASKGTSGGKTDTQYF
j_gene: TRBJ2-2; v_gene: TRBV29-1; abundance: NA; d_gene: TRBD2; CDR3nt: TGCAGCGTTTTAACCCCGGGACTAGCGGGGGGGAGCACCGGGGAGCTGTTTTTT; CDR3aa: CSVLTPGLAGGSTGELFF
j_gene: TRBJ2-5; v_gene: TRBV11-2; abundance: NA; d_gene: TRBD2; CDR3nt: TGTGCCAGCAGCTTAGAAGGACTAGCGGGCCAAGAGACCCAGTACTTC; CDR3aa: CASSLEGLAGQETQYF
j_gene: TRBJ1-2; v_gene: TRBV4-1; abundance: NA; d_gene: NA; CDR3nt: TGCGCCAGCAGCCAGCCAGTGGGACTTAACTATGGCTACACCTTC; CDR3aa: CASSQPVGLNYGYTF
j_gene: TRBJ2-1; v_gene: TRBV7-2; abundance: NA; d_gene: NA; CDR3nt: TGTGCCAGCAGCCAGGTCCACTCCTACAATGAGCAGTTCTTC; CDR3aa: CASSQVHSYNEQFF
j_gene: TRBJ1-4; v_gene: TRBV5-1; abundance: NA; d_gene: TRBD1; CDR3nt: TGCGCCAGCAGCTACTTACCTCACGGACAGGGCGGCGATGAAAAACTGTTTTTT; CDR3aa: CASSYLPHGQGGDEKLFF
j_gene: TRBJ1-2; v_gene: TRBV28; abundance: NA; d_gene: TRBD1; CDR3nt: TGTGCCAGCAGTGACAGGGACGCTAGGGGCTACACCTTC; CDR3aa: CASSDRDARGYTF
j_gene: TRBJ2-7; v_gene: TRBV10-3; abundance: NA; d_gene: TRBD1; CDR3nt: TGTGCCATCAGTGATTTTTCATCCGGGACAGACCGAATCTACGAGCAGTACTTC; CDR3aa: CAISDFSSGTDRIYEQYF
j_gene: TRBJ1-2; v_gene: TRBV28; abundance: once; d_gene: NA; CDR3nt: TGTGCCAGCACTACTTCCTCCTATGGCTACACCTTC; CDR3aa: CASTTSSYGYTF
j_gene: TRBJ2-7; v_gene: TRBV5-8; abundance: NA; d_gene: NA; CDR3nt: TGTGCCAGCCGAAACCTGGGCAGTACCTACGAGCAGTACTTC; CDR3aa: CASRNLGSTYEQYF
j_gene: TRBJ1-5; v_gene: TRBV12-5; abundance: NA; d_gene: TRBD1; CDR3nt: TGTGCTAGTGGTTTGGGACAGGGTAGCAATCAGCCCCAGCATTTT; CDR3aa: CASGLGQGSNQPQHF
j_gene: TRBJ2-4; v_gene: TRBV6-6; abundance: NA; d_gene: TRBD2; CDR3nt: TGTGCCAGCAGTCGGTTAGCGGGGGGACCGACCAAAAACATTCAGTACTTC; CDR3aa: CASSRLAGGPTKNIQYF
j_gene: TRBJ2-2; v_gene: TRBV10-2; abundance: NA; d_gene: TRBD2; CDR3nt: TGCGCCAGCAGTGGGGGGGGACTAGCGGGGGGGCACACCGGGGAGCTGTTTTTT; CDR3aa: CASSGGGLAGGHTGELFF
j_gene: TRBJ2-7; v_gene: TRBV6-5; abundance: NA; d_gene: NA; CDR3nt: TGTGCCAGCAGTTACTCCCCCGACAACCCCTACGAGCAGTACTTC; CDR3aa: CASSYSPDNPYEQYF
j_gene: TRBJ1-5; v_gene: TRBV6-5; abundance: few; d_gene: TRBD1; CDR3nt: TGTGCCAGCAGTTTACAGGGGAAAAATCAGCCCCAGCATTTT; CDR3aa: CASSLQGKNQPQHF
j_gene: TRBJ2-1; v_gene: TRBV6-4; abundance: NA; d_gene: TRBD2; CDR3nt: TGTGCCAGCAGCCACGACACCTCTAGCGGGGGATACAATGAGCAGTTCTTC; CDR3aa: CASSHDTSSGGYNEQFF
j_gene: TRBJ1-5; v_gene: TRBV19; abundance: NA; d_gene: NA; CDR3nt: TGTGCCAGTAGTCGACAGAATAGCAATCAGCCCCAGCATTTT; CDR3aa: CASSRQNSNQPQHF
j_gene: TRBJ1-2; v_gene: TRBV27; abundance: NA; d_gene: NA; CDR3nt: TGTGCCAGCAGCAATCAGGCCCGTTACCCCTATGGCTACACCTTC; CDR3aa: CASSNQARYPYGYTF
j_gene: TRBJ2-3; v_gene: TRBV6-1; abundance: NA; d_gene: TRBD2; CDR3nt: TGTGCCAGCAGTGAAAGCGGGGGGTTTAGCACAGATACGCAGTATTTT; CDR3aa: CASSESGGFSTDTQYF
j_gene: TRBJ1-6; v_gene: TRBV5-1; abundance: few; d_gene: NA; CDR3nt: TGCGCCAGCAGCCCTGGCAGGGATAATTCACCCCTCCACTTT; CDR3aa: CASSPGRDNSPLHF
j_gene: TRBJ2-2; v_gene: TRBV7-9; abundance: NA; d_gene: NA; CDR3nt: TGTGCCAGCAGCTTAGGTGGGCAGACCACCGGGGAGCTGTTTTTT; CDR3aa: CASSLGGQTTGELFF
j_gene: TRBJ2-7; v_gene: TRBV27; abundance: NA; d_gene: TRBD2; CDR3nt: TGTGCCAGTGCCAGCGGGGGGGCTTCCTACGAGCAGTACTTC; CDR3aa: CASASGGASYEQYF
j_gene: TRBJ2-3; v_gene: TRBV30; abundance: NA; d_gene: TRBD1; CDR3nt: TGTGCCTGGAGTCGCAGGGGGAAGGACACAGATACGCAGTATTTT; CDR3aa: CAWSRRGKDTDTQYF
j_gene: TRBJ1-2; v_gene: TRBV2; abundance: NA; d_gene: NA; CDR3nt: TGTGCCAGCAGGCCAACCAGGAACTATGGCTACACCTTC; CDR3aa: CASRPTRNYGYTF
j_gene: TRBJ1-3; v_gene: TRBV30; abundance: NA; d_gene: TRBD1; CDR3nt: TGTGCCTGGAGTTGGAACAGGGGATTTTACGGAAACACCATATATTTT; CDR3aa: CAWSWNRGFYGNTIYF
j_gene: TRBJ1-1; v_gene: TRBV7-3; abundance: NA; d_gene: NA; CDR3nt: TGTGCCAGCAGTCCATCTATGAACACTGAAGCTTTCTTT; CDR3aa: CASSPSMNTEAFF